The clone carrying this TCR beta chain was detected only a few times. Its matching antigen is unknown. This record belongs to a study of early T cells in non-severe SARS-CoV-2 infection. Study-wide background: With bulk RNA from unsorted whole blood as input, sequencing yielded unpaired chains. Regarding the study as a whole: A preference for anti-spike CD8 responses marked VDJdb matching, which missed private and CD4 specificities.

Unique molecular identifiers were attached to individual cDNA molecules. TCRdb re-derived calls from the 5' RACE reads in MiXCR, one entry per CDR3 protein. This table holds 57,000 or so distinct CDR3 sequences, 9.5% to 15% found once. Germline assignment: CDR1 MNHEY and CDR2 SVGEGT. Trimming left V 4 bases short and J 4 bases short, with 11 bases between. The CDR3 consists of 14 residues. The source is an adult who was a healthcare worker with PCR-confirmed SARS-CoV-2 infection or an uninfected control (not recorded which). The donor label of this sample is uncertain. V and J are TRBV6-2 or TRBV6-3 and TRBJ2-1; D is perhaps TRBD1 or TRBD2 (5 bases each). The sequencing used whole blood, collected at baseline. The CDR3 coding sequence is TGTGCCAGCAGTTGGGGCGGGTCATACAATGAGCAGTTCTTC. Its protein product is CASSWGGSYNEQFF.